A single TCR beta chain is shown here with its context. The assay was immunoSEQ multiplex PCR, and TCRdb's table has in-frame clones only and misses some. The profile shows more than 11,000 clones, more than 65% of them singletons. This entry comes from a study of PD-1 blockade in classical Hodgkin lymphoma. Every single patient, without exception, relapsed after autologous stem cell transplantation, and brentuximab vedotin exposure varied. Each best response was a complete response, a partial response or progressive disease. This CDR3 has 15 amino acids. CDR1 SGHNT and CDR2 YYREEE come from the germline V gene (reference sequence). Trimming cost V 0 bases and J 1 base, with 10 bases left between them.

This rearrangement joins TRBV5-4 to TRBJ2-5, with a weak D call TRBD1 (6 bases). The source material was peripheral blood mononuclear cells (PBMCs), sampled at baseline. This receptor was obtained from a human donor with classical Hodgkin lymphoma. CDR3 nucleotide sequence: TGTGCCAGCAGCTTGGTCAGGGGCCCCCAAGAGACCCAGTACTTC. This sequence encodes CASSLVRGPQETQYF.